This entry lists 26 T cell receptor beta chains sequenced from one sample in a study of blood T cells in healthy people across ages. Alongside a J-beta primer mix, a sample-barcoded 5' primer served in a second PCR lasting about 7 to 12 cycles. TCRdb re-derived calls from the 5' RACE reads in MiXCR, one entry per CDR3 protein. The table shows about 1,500,000 distinct CDR3 sequences, with roughly 40% occurring only once. The sequencing input was blood. The receptor set was obtained from a woman aged 18-35 years in good health.

This clonotype was recorded a few times. The chain combines TRBV14 with TRBJ1-2; D remains unclear. Trimming stripped 4 bases from V and 6 bases from J, with 12 bases between. The CDR3 sequence is 13 residues long. The germline CDR1 and CDR2 sequences are SGHDN and FVKESK. CDR3 sequence reads: CASSPGGRHGYTF. The CDR3, as DNA: TGTGCCAGCAGCCCCGGAGGGAGGCATGGCTACACCTTC.

The rearrangement joins TRBV11-2 to TRBJ2-3, with a possible D match to TRBD2 (6 bases). V was trimmed by 2 bases and J by 4 bases, leaving 16 bases between them. This CDR3 contains 16 residues. Germline V gene lookup returns CDR1 SGHAT and CDR2 FQNNGV. The CDR3 reads CASSLPGELAADTQYF. The CDR3 coding sequence is TGTGCCAGCAGCTTACCCGGCGAACTAGCAGCAGATACGCAGTATTTT. The full variable domain, rest sourced from reference TRBV11-2 and TRBJ2-3, is EAGVAQSPRYKIIEKRQSVAFWCNPISGHATLYWYQQILGQGPKLLIQFQNNGVVDDSQLPKDRFSAERLKGVDSTLKIQPAKLEDSAVYLCASSLPGELAADTQYFGPGTRLTVL.

The sample holds a few counts of this clonotype. V and J are TRBV9 and TRBJ2-7; 12 bases fit TRBD2. The V and J ends lost 3 bases and 5 bases, in that order; junction bases with no gene match: 12. Germline V gene lookup returns CDR1 SGDLS and CDR2 YYNGEE. CDR3 size: 17 residues. The CDR3 sequence: CASSENLKTSGSDEQYF. For the CDR3, the DNA is TGTGCCAGCAGCGAAAATCTGAAGACTAGCGGGAGCGACGAGCAGTACTTC. Based on the CDR3 plus reference TRBV9 and TRBJ2-7, the full variable domain is DSGVTQTPKHLITATGQRVTLRCSPRSGDLSVYWYQQSLDQGLQFLIQYYNGEERAKGNILERFSAQQFPDLHSELNLSSLELGDSALYFCASSENLKTSGSDEQYFGPGTRLTVT.

The chain links TRBV11-2 to TRBJ2-1, with 13 bases matching TRBD2. The length of the CDR3 is 15 residues. CDR1 and CDR2 from the germline V gene are SGHAT and FQNNGV. After removal of 1 base from V and 9 bases from J, the junction contained 3 bases not matched to a gene. CDR3 sequence reads: CASSLVLAGGGEQFF. CDR3 nucleotide sequence: TGTGCCAGCAGCTTAGTACTAGCGGGAGGGGGTGAGCAGTTCTTC.

This clonotype showed up just a few times. V gene TRBV20-1 combines with J gene TRBJ2-5; 8 nucleotides line up with TRBD1. Germline V lookup: CDR1 DFQATT, CDR2 SNEGSKA (reference sequence). With 2 bases clipped from V and 5 bases from J, the junction kept 7 bases outside the gene matches. The CDR3 runs 14 residues. CDR3: CSARTADRAETQYF. CDR3 DNA sequence: TGCAGTGCTAGAACAGCGGACAGGGCTGAGACCCAGTACTTC.

The chain uses TRBV7-6 and TRBJ2-1, with 10 bases matching TRBD1. Trimming cost V 1 base and J 8 bases; bases outside gene matches: 11. The CDR3 consists of 17 residues. Germline CDR1 reads SGHVS; CDR2 reads FNYEAQ. The CDR3 sequence: CASSLVVGDRGVDEQFF. The CDR3, as DNA: TGTGCCAGCAGCTTAGTAGTGGGGGACAGGGGCGTCGATGAGCAGTTCTTC.

This clonotype was detected only a few times. The V call is TRBV15, the J call TRBJ1-1, with D unresolved. V lost 8 bases to trimming and J lost 4 bases, with 8 bases between them. The CDR3 sequence is 11 residues long. The germline CDR1 and CDR2 sequences are LNHNV and YYDKDF (reference sequence). The CDR3: CATGVGTEAFF. CDR3 DNA sequence: TGTGCCACCGGAGTGGGCACTGAAGCTTTCTTT.

The V call is TRBV4-1, the J call TRBJ2-7, with a weak D call TRBD2 (6 bases). CDR1 MGHRA and CDR2 YSYEKL come from the germline V gene. CDR3 length: 17 residues. V shed 0 bases and J shed 0 bases, with 15 bases lying between them. The CDR3 bases are TGCGCCAGCAGCCAAGAGGCTTGGCGGGACTTCTCCTACGAGCAGTACTTC. This translates into CASSQEAWRDFSYEQYF.

V gene TRBV5-5 combines with J gene TRBJ2-4; 12 bases are a match to TRBD2. The J call is in doubt because the DNA end fits TRBJ2-5 better. Germline-derived CDR1 and CDR2 are SGHKS and YYEKEE (reference sequence). The length of the CDR3 is 16 residues. CDR3 amino acids: CASSTGLAGTQETQYF. For the CDR3, the DNA is TGTGCCAGCAGCACAGGACTAGCGGGGACCCAAGAGACCCAGTACTTC.

Points on this clonotype: One junction end does not reproduce the germline sequence, and a read error may be involved. The rearrangement uses TRBV5-1 and TRBJ2-1; D gene uncertain. The length of the CDR3 is 15 residues. Germline V gene lookup returns CDR1 SGHRS and CDR2 YFSETQ. The CDR3 coding sequence is TGCGCCAGCAGCGGGTCGGCGATTGACTCGAATGCGCAGTTCTTC. Amino acid sequence: CASSGSAIDSNAQFF.

The CDR3 sequence is CSAVSLSGGTDTQYF. The CDR3 coding sequence is TGCAGTGCCGTGAGCCTTAGCGGGGGCACAGATACGCAGTATTTT. The J gene is TRBJ2-3, the V gene TRBV20-1, with 8 bases lining up with TRBD2. The CDR3 has 15 residues. The germline V gene has CDR1 DFQATT and CDR2 SNEGSKA (reference sequence). Trimming removed 6 bases from V and 1 base from J; junction bases left unmatched: 9.

This clonotype was seen a few times. V gene TRBV6-2 or TRBV6-3 combines with J gene TRBJ2-7, with D uncertain. V was cut by 7 bases and J by 3 bases, with 16 bases left in between. The germline V gene encodes CDR1 MNHEY and CDR2 SVGEGT. This CDR3 is 14 amino acids long. The CDR3 loop reads CASNKDDLRYEQYF. The CDR3 DNA is TGTGCCAGCAACAAGGACGACTTGCGCTACGAGCAGTACTTC.

The chain uses TRBV9 and TRBJ2-7; 11 nucleotides match TRBD2. V dropped 4 bases and J dropped 0; count of bases not matched to a gene: 6. There are 16 residues in the CDR3. CDR1 is SGDLS and CDR2 is YYNGEE in the germline V gene. Here the CDR3 reads CASSPTSGGLSYEQYF. The CDR3 nucleotides read TGTGCCAGCAGCCCAACTAGCGGGGGCCTCTCCTACGAGCAGTACTTC.

The CDR3 DNA reads TGTGCCAGCAGCCAATCCGGAGCAGGTACTTTCTTT. Protein: CASSQSGAGTFF. The J gene is TRBJ1-1, the V gene TRBV3-1; no firm D call. Germline V gives CDR1 LGHDT, CDR2 YNNKEL (reference sequence). The CDR3 spans 12 residues. Trimming removed 2 bases at V and 12 bases at J, with 13 bases between.

The chain is built from TRBV4-2 and TRBJ2-1; tentatively, D is TRBD1 (5 bases). CDR3 length: 15 amino acids. V was trimmed by 0 bases and J by 8 bases, leaving 14 bases between them. The germline CDR1 and CDR2 sequences are LGHNA and YNFKEQ. In DNA form, the CDR3 reads TGTGCCAGCAGCCAAGATAGGGGTAGCTTAGATGAGCAGTTCTTC. As protein: CASSQDRGSLDEQFF.

This sequence joins TRBV12-3 or TRBV12-4 and TRBJ2-7; either TRBD1 or TRBD2 may fit D (5 bases each). The ends were cut back, 5 bases at V and 4 bases at J, with 12 bases in the middle. The CDR3 has 13 amino acids. The CDR3 here is CASSVGEKYEQYF. CDR3 nucleotide sequence: TGTGCCAGCAGTGTAGGGGAGAAGTACGAGCAGTACTTC.

This clonotype was recorded many times. The chain couples TRBV18 to TRBJ2-5; tentatively, D is TRBD1 (5 bases). Germline V gene sequence: CDR1 KGHSH, CDR2 LQKENI. The CDR3 consists of 13 residues. V was clipped by 3 bases and J by 4 bases, with 9 bases between them. The CDR3 sequence is CASSPTAPETQYF. CDR3 DNA: TGTGCCAGCTCACCGACAGCCCCAGAGACCCAGTACTTC.

The gene calls are TRBV11-1 and TRBJ2-7; 8 nucleotides line up with TRBD1. CDR1 and CDR2 (germline): SGHAT, FQDESV (reference sequence). The V gene end was trimmed by 5 bases and the J gene end by 7 bases; junction bases not matched to a gene: 19. CDR3 length: 17 amino acids. The CDR3 protein is CASSPLPGGPLKGEQYF. DNA of the CDR3: TGTGCCAGCAGCCCACTCCCAGGGGGCCCTTTGAAGGGGGAGCAGTACTTC.

The J gene is TRBJ1-2, the V gene TRBV3-1; no clear D. Germline V lookup: CDR1 LGHDT, CDR2 YNNKEL (reference sequence). CDR3 length: 15 residues. V was cut by 0 bases and J by 3 bases, with 11 bases left in between. The CDR3 sequence: CASSQEPRADYGYTF. DNA for the CDR3: TGTGCCAGCAGCCAAGAACCCCGGGCTGACTATGGCTACACCTTC.

The V and J genes are TRBV2 and TRBJ2-3; 13 bases map to TRBD2. The CDR3 length is 15 residues. Germline loops: CDR1 SNHLY, CDR2 FYNNEI. V lost 8 bases, J lost 2 bases, and 4 bases stayed unmatched. The CDR3 bases are TGTGCCAGCGGGGGACTAGCGGGGAACACAGATACGCAGTATTTT. Its translation: CASGGLAGNTDTQYF.

The rearrangement joins TRBV12-3 or TRBV12-4 to TRBJ1-2, with a possible D match to TRBD1 (5 bases). With 6 bases removed from V and 0 bases from J, the gap between germline ends came to 17 bases. This CDR3 is 16 amino acids long. CDR3 loop: CASSSGRGTTNYGYTF. CDR3 DNA: TGTGCCAGCAGCTCCGGCCGAGGGACCACTAACTATGGCTACACCTTC.

This clonotype was picked up a small number of times. The chain employs TRBV10-1 and TRBJ2-5, with D maybe TRBD2 (5 bases). The CDR3 extends over 12 amino acids. Germline assignment: CDR1 WNHNN and CDR2 SYGVQD (reference sequence). V was trimmed by 0 bases and J by 11 bases, leaving 10 bases between them. The chain's CDR3 is CASSESLGGQYF. The CDR3, as DNA: TGCGCCAGCAGTGAGTCTTTGGGCGGGCAGTACTTC.

Only a few counts were recorded for this clonotype. V and J are TRBV5-1 and TRBJ2-5; a weak D match, TRBD2 (5 bases). Germline CDR1 SGHRS, CDR2 YFSETQ. V lost 0 bases and J lost 12, with 15 bases in between. This CDR3 contains 13 residues. The DNA of the CDR3 is TGCGCCAGCAGCTTGGAACCAGTTAGCGTGGAGTACTTC. Its protein is CASSLEPVSVEYF.

This clonotype came up a few times. The chain links TRBV20-1 to TRBJ2-1, with D possibly matching TRBD1 (5 bases). Trimming cost V 6 bases and J 7 bases, with 22 bases left between them. The germline V gene encodes CDR1 DFQATT and CDR2 SNEGSKA (reference sequence). The CDR3 length is 15 residues. Written as DNA, the CDR3 is TGCAGTGCCATCTACCAGGGCACCCCAATTAATGAGCAGTTCTTC. Amino acid sequence: CSAIYQGTPINEQFF.

The chain joins TRBV30 to TRBJ2-7; 8 bases are a match to TRBD1. V was clipped by 7 bases and J by 5 bases; unmatched bases: 4. There are 11 residues in the CDR3. CDR1 is GTSNPN and CDR2 is SVGIG in the germline V gene (reference sequence). The CDR3, as DNA: TGTGCCTCGGACAGGGAAAACGAGCAGTACTTC. It yields the protein CASDRENEQYF. The full variable domain, rest sourced from reference TRBV30 and TRBJ2-7, is SQTIHQWPATLVQPVGSPLSLECTVEGTSNPNLYWYRQAAGRGLQLLFYSVGIGQISSEVPQNLSASRPQDRQFILSSKKLLLSDSGFYLCASDRENEQYFGPGTRLTVT.

This clonotype has a single count. At one of its ends the junction is not consistent with the germline gene, which may arise from a read error. The chain recombines TRBV9 with TRBJ2-3; TRBD2 aligns across 10 bases. This CDR3 comprises 17 residues. The germline CDR1 and CDR2 sequences are SGDLS and YYNGEE. CDR3 in DNA: TGTGCCAGCAGCGTAGGGGGACTAGCGCCTCACACAGATGCGCAGTATTTT. Translating gives CASSVGGLAPHTDAQYF.